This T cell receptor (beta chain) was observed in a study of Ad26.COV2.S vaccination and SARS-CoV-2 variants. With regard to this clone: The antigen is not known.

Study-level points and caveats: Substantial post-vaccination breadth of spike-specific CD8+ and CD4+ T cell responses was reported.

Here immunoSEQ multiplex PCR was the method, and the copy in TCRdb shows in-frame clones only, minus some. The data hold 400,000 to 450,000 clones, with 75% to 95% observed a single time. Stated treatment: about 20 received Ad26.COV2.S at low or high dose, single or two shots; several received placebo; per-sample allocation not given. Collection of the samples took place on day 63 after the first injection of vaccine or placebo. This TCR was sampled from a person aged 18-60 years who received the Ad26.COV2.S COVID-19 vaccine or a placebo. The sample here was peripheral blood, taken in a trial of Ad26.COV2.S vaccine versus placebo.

The CDR3: CASSLAGNNEQFF. In DNA, the CDR3 is TGTGCCAGCAGTTTAGCGGGAAACAATGAGCAGTTCTTC. The chain couples TRBV27 to TRBJ2-1; possibly TRBD2 for D (6 bases). The germline V and J ends were trimmed by 2 bases and 5 bases, with 7 bases remaining between them. This CDR3 region has 13 residues. The germline gives CDR1 MNHEY, CDR2 SMNVEV (reference sequence).